In this sample, the clone carrying this T cell receptor beta chain turned up a few times. Its specificity is not known. This sample was included in a study of vaccination and CD4 T cells after COVID-19. Study context: Two mRNA vaccine doses were given, either BNT162b2 or mRNA-1273. The study's findings and limits: Among reactive clones from convalescent patients, a median roughly 86% appeared only post-vaccination.

The sample's treatment: roughly ten-day PBMC culture with coronavirus spike peptide pools or control peptides (ViraFEST assay). Germline trimming cut 4 bases from V and 5 bases from J; bases unmatched to any gene: 5. This CDR3 region has 14 residues. Germline V gives CDR1 SGHNT, CDR2 YYREEE (reference sequence). The study sequenced cultured CD4+ T cell DNA using the Oncomine TCR Beta short-read assay. One entry per CDR3 protein results from TCRdb running MiXCR on the PCR reads. The data show just under 9,000 distinct CDR3 sequences, approximately 22% seen once. The sample comprised cultured CD4+ T cells from blood. The source is a human donor with COVID-19. V usage is TRBV5-4 and J usage is TRBJ2-5; 10 bases fit TRBD1. The CDR3, as DNA: TGTGCCAGCAGCCCGACAGGGGGCGTTGAGACCCAGTACTTC. It specifies CASSPTGGVETQYF. The full variable domain, rest sourced from reference TRBV5-4 and TRBJ2-5, is ETGVTQSPTHLIKTRGQQVTLRCSSQSGHNTVSWYQQALGQGPQFIFQYYREEENGRGNFPPRFSGLQFPNYSSELNVNALELDDSALYLCASSPTGGVETQYFGPGTRLLVL.